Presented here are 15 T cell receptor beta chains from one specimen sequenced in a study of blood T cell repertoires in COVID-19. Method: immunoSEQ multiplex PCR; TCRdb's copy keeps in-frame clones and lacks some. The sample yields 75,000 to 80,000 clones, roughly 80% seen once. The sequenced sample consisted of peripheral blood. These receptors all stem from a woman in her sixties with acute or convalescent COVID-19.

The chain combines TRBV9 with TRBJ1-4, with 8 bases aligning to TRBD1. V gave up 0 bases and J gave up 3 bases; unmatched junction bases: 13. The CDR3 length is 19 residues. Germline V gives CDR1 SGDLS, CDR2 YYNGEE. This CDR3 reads CASSVGPGGPLDANEKLFF. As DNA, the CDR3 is TGTGCCAGCAGCGTAGGCCCAGGGGGCCCGCTGGATGCTAATGAAAAACTGTTTTTT.

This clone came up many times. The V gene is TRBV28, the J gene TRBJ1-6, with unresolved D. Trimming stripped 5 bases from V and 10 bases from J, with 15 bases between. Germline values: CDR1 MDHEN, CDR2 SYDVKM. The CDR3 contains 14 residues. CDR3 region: CASSRMSRESPLHF. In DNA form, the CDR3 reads TGTGCCAGCAGTCGCATGTCCCGGGAATCACCCCTCCACTTT.

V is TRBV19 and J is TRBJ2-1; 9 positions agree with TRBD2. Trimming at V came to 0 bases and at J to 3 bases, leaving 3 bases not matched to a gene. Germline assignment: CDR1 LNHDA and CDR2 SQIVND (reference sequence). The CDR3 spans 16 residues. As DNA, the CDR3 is TGTGCCAGTAGTATAGAGGCTAGCGGGGTCTACAATGAGCAGTTCTTC. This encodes CASSIEASGVYNEQFF.

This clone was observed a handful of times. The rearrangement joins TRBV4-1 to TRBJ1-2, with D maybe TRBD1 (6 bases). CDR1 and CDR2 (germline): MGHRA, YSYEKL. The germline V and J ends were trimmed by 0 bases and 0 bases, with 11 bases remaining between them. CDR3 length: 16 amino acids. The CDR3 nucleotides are TGCGCCAGCAGCCAAGAGACAGGAGAGCCTAACTATGGCTACACCTTC. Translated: CASSQETGEPNYGYTF.

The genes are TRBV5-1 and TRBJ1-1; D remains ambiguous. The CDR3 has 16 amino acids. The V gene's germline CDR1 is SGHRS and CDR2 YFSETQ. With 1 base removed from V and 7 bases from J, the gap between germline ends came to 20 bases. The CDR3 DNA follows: TGCGCCAGCAGCTTGCATCGGGAGGGCTTGGGAATTGAAGCTTTCTTT. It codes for CASSLHREGLGIEAFF.

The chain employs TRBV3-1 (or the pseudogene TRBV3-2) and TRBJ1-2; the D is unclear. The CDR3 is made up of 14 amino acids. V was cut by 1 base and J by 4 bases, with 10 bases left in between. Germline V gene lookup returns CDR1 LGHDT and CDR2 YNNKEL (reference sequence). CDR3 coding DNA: TGTGCCAGCAGCCAAGCCGCGGGCGGCTATGGCTACACCTTC. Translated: CASSQAAGGYGYTF.

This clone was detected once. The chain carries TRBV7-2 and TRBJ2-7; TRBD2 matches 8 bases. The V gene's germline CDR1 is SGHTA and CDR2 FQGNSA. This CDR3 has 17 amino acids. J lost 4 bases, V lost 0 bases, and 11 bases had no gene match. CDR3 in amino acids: CASSLAPLAGQRYEQYV. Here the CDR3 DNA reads TGTGCCAGCAGCTTAGCCCCTCTAGCGGGCCAGAGGTACGAGCAGTACGTC.

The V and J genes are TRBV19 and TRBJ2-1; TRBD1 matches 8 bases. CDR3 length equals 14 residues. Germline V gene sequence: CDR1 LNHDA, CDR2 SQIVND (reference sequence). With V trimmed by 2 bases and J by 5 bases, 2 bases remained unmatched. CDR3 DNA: TGTGCCAGTAGTATACAGGGGGCCGACAATGAGCAGTTCTTC. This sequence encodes CASSIQGADNEQFF.

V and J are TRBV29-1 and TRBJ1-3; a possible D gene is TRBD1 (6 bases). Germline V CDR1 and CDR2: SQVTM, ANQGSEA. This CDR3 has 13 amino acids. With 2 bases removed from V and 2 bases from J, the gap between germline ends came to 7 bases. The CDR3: CSVENRAGNTIYF. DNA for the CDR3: TGCAGCGTTGAAAACAGGGCTGGAAACACCATATATTTT. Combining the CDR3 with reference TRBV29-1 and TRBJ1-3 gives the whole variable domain SAVISQKPSRDICQRGTSLTIQCQVDSQVTMMFWYRQQPGQSLTLIATANQGSEATYESGFVIDKFPISRPNLTFSTLTVSNMSPEDSSIYLCSVENRAGNTIYFGEGSWLTVV.

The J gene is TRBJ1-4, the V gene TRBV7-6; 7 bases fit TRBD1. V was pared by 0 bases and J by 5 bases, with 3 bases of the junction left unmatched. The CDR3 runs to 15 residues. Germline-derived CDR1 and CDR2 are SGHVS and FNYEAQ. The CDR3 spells CASSLAQGQNEKLFF. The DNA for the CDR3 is TGTGCCAGCAGCTTAGCTCAGGGACAGAATGAAAAACTGTTTTTT.

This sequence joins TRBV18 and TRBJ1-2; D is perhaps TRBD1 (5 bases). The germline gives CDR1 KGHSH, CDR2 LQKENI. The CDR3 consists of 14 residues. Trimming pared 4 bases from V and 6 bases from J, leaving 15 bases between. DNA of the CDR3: TGTGCCAGCTCACTAGACAGTCAGGCCGATGGCTACACCTTC. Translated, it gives CASSLDSQADGYTF.

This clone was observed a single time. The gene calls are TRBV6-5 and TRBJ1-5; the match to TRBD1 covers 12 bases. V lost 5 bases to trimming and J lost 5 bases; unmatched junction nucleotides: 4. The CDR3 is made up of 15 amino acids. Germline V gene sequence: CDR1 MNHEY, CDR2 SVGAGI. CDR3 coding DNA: TGTGCCAGCAGTCTCGGGACAGGGGGCTATCAGCCCCAGCATTTT. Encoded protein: CASSLGTGGYQPQHF.

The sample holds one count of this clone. In DNA, the CDR3 is TGTGCCAGCAGCGCGGGACAGGGGGGCCTCGGCTACACCTTC. Translating it yields CASSAGQGGLGYTF. V usage is TRBV7-3 and J usage is TRBJ1-2, with TRBD1 identical over 11 bases. J was trimmed by 8 bases and V by 5 bases; bases with no gene match: 7. Germline-derived CDR1 and CDR2 are SGHTA and FQGTGA. The CDR3 loop spans 14 amino acids. The full variable domain, its missing parts supplied by reference TRBV7-3 and TRBJ1-2, is GAGVSQTPSNKVTEKGKYVELRCDPISGHTALYWYRQSLGQGPEFLIYFQGTGAADDSGLPNDRFFAVRPEGSVSTLKIQRTERGDSAVYLCASSAGQGGLGYTFGSGTRLTVV.

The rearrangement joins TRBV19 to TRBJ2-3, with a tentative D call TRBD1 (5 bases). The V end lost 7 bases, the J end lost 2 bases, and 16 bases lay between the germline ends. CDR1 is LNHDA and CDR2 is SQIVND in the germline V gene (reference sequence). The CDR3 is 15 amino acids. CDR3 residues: CASTSSGHPTDTQYF. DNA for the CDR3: TGTGCCAGTACCTCGTCAGGGCACCCCACAGATACGCAGTATTTT.

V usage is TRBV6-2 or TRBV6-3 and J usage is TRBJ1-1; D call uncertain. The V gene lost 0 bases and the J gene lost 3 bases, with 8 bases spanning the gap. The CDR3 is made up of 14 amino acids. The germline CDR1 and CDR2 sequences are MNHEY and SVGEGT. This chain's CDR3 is CASSYSGGDTEAFF. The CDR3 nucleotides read TGTGCCAGCAGTTACTCAGGCGGCGACACTGAAGCTTTCTTT.